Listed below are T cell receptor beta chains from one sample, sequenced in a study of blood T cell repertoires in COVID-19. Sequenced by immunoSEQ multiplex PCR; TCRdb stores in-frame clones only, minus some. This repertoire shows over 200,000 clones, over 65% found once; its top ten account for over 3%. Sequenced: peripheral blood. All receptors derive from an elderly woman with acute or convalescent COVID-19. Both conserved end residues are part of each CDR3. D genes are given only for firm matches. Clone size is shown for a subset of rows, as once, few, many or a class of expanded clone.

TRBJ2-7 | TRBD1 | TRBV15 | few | CATSVQGAYEQYF | TGTGCCACCAGCGTACAGGGGGCTTACGAGCAGTACTTC
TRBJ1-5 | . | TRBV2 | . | CASSVLPGQPQHF | TGTGCCAGCAGTGTCTTACCGGGTCAGCCCCAGCATTTT
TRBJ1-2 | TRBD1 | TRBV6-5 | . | CASRGTGGNGYTF | TGTGCCAGCAGGGGGACAGGGGGCAATGGCTACACCTTC
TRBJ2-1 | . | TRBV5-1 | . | CASSYLSGSYNEQFF | TGCGCCAGCAGCTACCTTAGCGGCTCCTACAATGAGCAGTTCTTC
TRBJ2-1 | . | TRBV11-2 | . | CASSPGPGEQFF | TGTGCCAGCAGCCCTGGCCCAGGTGAGCAGTTCTTC
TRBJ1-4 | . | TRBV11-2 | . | CASSLASGQYEKLFF | TGTGCCAGCAGCTTAGCTTCAGGGCAGTATGAAAAACTGTTTTTT
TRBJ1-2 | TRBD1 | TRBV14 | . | CASSQVRDRGHYGYTF | TGTGCCAGCAGCCAAGTGAGGGACAGGGGACACTATGGCTACACCTTC
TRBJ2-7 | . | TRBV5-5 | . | CASSLTLGRNYEQYF | TGTGCCAGCAGCTTGACCCTTGGCAGGAACTACGAGCAGTACTTC
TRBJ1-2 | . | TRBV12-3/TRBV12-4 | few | CASSPQVNYGYTF | TGTGCCAGCAGTCCTCAGGTAAACTATGGCTACACCTTC
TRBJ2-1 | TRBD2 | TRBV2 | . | CASSEASSGGAHEQFF | TGTGCCAGCAGTGAAGCGAGTAGCGGGGGGGCACATGAGCAGTTCTTC
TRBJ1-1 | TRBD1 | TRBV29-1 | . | CSGHRGRNTEAFF | TGCAGCGGTCACAGGGGGAGGAACACTGAAGCTTTCTTT